This passage covers 13 T cell receptor beta chains from one sample sequenced in a study of shared clonotypes between healthy human individuals. TCRdb keeps only in-frame clones here, not all; method: immunoSEQ multiplex PCR. The sample consists of more than 400,000 clones, 90% to 96% of them appearing once. Material for sequencing was naive CD4+ T cells sorted from blood. Regarding subset: CD45RA+ positively selected. The receptors here all came from a woman aged 30 to 39 in good health.

This clone was observed once. The chain uses TRBV7-2 and TRBJ2-5; D not certain. This CDR3 contains 15 residues. Germline-derived CDR1 and CDR2 are SGHTA and FQGNSA. V was cut by 0 bases and J by 2 bases, with 10 bases left in between. Written as DNA, the CDR3 is TGTGCCAGCAGCTTAGCTACTGACAAACAAGAGACCCAGTACTTC. Translating it yields CASSLATDKQETQYF.

The CDR3, as DNA: TGTGCCAGCAGGGTGAGAGGGGCTGGAGGCTACACCTTC. The encoded protein is CASRVRGAGGYTF. The V and J genes are TRBV6-1 and TRBJ1-2, with a possible D match to TRBD1 (5 bases). Per the germline V gene, CDR1 is MNHNS and CDR2 is SASEGT. The CDR3 consists of 13 residues. V gave up 6 bases and J gave up 8 bases, with 16 bases separating them.

The gene calls are TRBV2 and TRBJ1-2; no definite D call. Germline CDR1 reads SNHLY; CDR2 reads FYNNEI. The ends were cut back, 5 bases at V and 0 bases at J, with 13 bases in the middle. The CDR3 covers 15 residues. CDR3 bases: TGTGCCAGCAGTCCGAGCAGATCAGCTAACTATGGCTACACCTTC. Its protein is CASSPSRSANYGYTF.

The rearrangement joins TRBV7-8 to TRBJ1-2; TRBD1 is a possible D gene (6 bases). Between the trimmed V and J ends, which lost 1 base and 4 bases, there was a span of 13 bases. There are 15 residues in the CDR3. Germline V lookup: CDR1 SGHVS, CDR2 FQNEAQ. The CDR3, as DNA: TGTGCCAGCAGCTTAGGGGAGGGGGGCGCCTATGGCTACACCTTC. Translated: CASSLGEGGAYGYTF.

The chain uses TRBV9 and TRBJ2-7; 9 bases are a match to TRBD2. The CDR3 contains 15 residues. The junction had 1 base not matched to a gene; V was cut back by 0 bases and J by 0 bases. In germline, CDR1 is SGDLS, CDR2 YYNGEE. Here the CDR3 DNA reads TGTGCCAGCAGCGTAGATAGCGGGAGCTCCTACGAGCAGTACTTC. This codes for CASSVDSGSSYEQYF.

This chain links TRBV19 with TRBJ2-7, with D perhaps matching TRBD2 (6 bases). The germline V gene has CDR1 LNHDA and CDR2 SQIVND (reference sequence). The CDR3 has 14 residues. V was pared by 6 bases and J by 0 bases, with 12 bases between. The CDR3 loop reads CASRASVNSYEQYF. CDR3 DNA: TGTGCCAGTAGAGCTAGCGTAAACTCCTACGAGCAGTACTTC.

The V call is TRBV18, the J call TRBJ2-2, with TRBD2 matching over 7 bases. CDR3 size: 16 residues. Trimming removed 3 bases from V and 1 base from J; junction bases left unmatched: 5. The germline V gene encodes CDR1 KGHSH and CDR2 LQKENI. CDR3 amino acids: CASSPGGLLNTGELFF. The CDR3 DNA follows: TGTGCCAGCTCACCGGGGGGACTACTGAACACCGGGGAGCTGTTTTTT.

The V call is TRBV19, the J call TRBJ2-6; D possibly matches TRBD1 or TRBD2 (5 bases each). Germline values: CDR1 LNHDA, CDR2 SQIVND (reference sequence). V was clipped by 4 bases and J by 0 bases, with 13 bases between them. The CDR3 runs 17 residues. The CDR3 loop is CASSTPGRSSGANVLTF. The CDR3 nucleotides are TGTGCCAGTAGTACCCCGGGACGGAGCTCTGGGGCCAACGTCCTGACTTTC.

V is TRBV2 and J is TRBJ2-7, with D tentatively TRBD2 (6 bases). Germline CDR1 is SNHLY and CDR2 is FYNNEI. V was trimmed by 8 bases and J by 3 bases, leaving 26 bases between them. This CDR3 contains 17 residues. As DNA, the CDR3 is TGTGCCAGCCTCGCAGGGACTTTTGGGGTTGATTTCTACGAGCAGTACTTC. It codes for CASLAGTFGVDFYEQYF.

This clone appeared a single time. This sequence joins TRBV7-2 and TRBJ2-3; TRBD2 aligns across 9 bases. CDR3 length: 18 amino acids. Trimming took 1 base from V and 1 from J; bases not matched to a gene: 9. The germline gives CDR1 SGHTA, CDR2 FQGNSA. The CDR3 DNA sequence: TGTGCCAGCAGCTTAGAATGGCGGGAGCGGGGGGGCACAGATACGCAGTATTTT. This sequence encodes CASSLEWRERGGTDTQYF.

The rearrangement uses TRBV11-2 and TRBJ1-4; 8 positions agree with TRBD1. CDR1 and CDR2 from the germline V gene are SGHAT and FQNNGV. This CDR3 contains 16 residues. V shed 1 base and J 7 bases; nucleotides not matched to a gene: 8. The CDR3 DNA sequence: TGTGCCAGCAGCTTAGGCTCGACAGGGGTGGGTGAAAAACTGTTTTTT. Its protein product is CASSLGSTGVGEKLFF.

The chain is built from TRBV6-6 and TRBJ1-2, with D possibly TRBD1 on 6 matching bases. Germline V CDR1 and CDR2: MNHNY, SVGAGI (reference sequence). The CDR3 spans 13 residues. The V end lost 5 bases, the J end lost 7 bases, and 14 bases lay between the germline ends. CDR3 residues: CASSNRVLGGYTF. The DNA of the CDR3 is TGTGCCAGCAGTAACAGGGTGCTCGGTGGCTACACCTTC.

The rearrangement joins TRBV5-5 to TRBJ1-4, with D hard to call. The CDR3 is 16 amino acids. CDR1 and CDR2 (germline): SGHKS, YYEKEE (reference sequence). Trimming pared 2 bases from V and 0 bases from J, leaving 11 bases between. CDR3 bases: TGTGCCAGCAGCTTCCCAATCTCTGCAACTAATGAAAAACTGTTTTTT. Amino acid sequence: CASSFPISATNEKLFF.